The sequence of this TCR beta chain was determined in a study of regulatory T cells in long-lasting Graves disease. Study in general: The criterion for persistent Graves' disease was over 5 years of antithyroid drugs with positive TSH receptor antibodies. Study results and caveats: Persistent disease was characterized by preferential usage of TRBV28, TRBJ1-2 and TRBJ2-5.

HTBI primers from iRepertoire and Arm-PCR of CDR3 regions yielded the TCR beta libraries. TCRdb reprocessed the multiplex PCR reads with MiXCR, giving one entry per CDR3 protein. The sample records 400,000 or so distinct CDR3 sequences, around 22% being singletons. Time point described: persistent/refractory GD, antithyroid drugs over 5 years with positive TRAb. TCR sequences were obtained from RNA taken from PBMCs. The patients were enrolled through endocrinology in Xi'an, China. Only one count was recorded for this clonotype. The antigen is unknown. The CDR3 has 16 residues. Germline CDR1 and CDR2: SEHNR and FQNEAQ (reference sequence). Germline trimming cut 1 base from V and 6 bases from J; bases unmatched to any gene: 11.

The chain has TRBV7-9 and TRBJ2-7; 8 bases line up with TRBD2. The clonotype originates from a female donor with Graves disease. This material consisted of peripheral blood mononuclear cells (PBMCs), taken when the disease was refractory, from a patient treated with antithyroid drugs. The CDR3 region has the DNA TGTGCCAGCAGCTTAGAGGCGGGAGGTTATGCTTTCGAGCAGTACTTC. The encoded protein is CASSLEAGGYAFEQYF.